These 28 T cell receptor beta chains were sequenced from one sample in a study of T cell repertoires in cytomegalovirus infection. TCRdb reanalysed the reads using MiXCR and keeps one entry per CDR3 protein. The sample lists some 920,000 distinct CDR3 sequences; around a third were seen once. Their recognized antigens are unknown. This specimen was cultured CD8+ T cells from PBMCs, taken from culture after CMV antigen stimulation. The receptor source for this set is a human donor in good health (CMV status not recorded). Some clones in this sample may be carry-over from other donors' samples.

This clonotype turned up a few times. In nucleotides, the CDR3 is TGTGCCAGCAGCTCTCAGGACAGGGACGGAGGCGAGCAGTACTTC. It is translated as CASSSQDRDGGEQYF. The chain is built from TRBV7-6 and TRBJ2-7; 8 nucleotides match TRBD1. V shed 4 bases, J shed 6 bases, and the junction held 11 bases outside the gene matches. Looked up from germline, CDR1 is SGHVS and CDR2 is FNYEAQ. This CDR3 comprises 15 residues.

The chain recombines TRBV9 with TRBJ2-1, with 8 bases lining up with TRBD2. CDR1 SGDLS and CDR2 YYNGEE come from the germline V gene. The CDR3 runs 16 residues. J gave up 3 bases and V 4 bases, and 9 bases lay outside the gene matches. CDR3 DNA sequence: TGTGCCAGCAGCCCCTTTGACGGGGGGGGCTACAATGAGCAGTTCTTC. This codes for CASSPFDGGGYNEQFF.

The CDR3 sequence: CASSGVGGAWDTEAFF. In DNA form, the CDR3 reads TGTGCCAGCAGCGGGGTCGGGGGGGCGTGGGACACTGAAGCTTTCTTT. V usage is TRBV9 and J usage is TRBJ1-1; perhaps TRBD1 as D (6 bases). The CDR3 has 16 amino acids. Between the trimmed V and J ends, which lost 3 bases and 3 bases, there was a span of 18 bases. Germline assignment: CDR1 SGDLS and CDR2 YYNGEE.

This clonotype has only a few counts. For the CDR3, the DNA is TGTGCCAGCACCCCTCTGGAGGGGCCAAGCAATGAGCAGTTCTTC. Translating it yields CASTPLEGPSNEQFF. The J gene is TRBJ2-1, the V gene TRBV28; D perhaps matches TRBD2 (6 bases). CDR3 length: 15 residues. Between the trimmed V and J ends, which lost 7 bases and 6 bases, there was a span of 19 bases. The germline gives CDR1 MDHEN, CDR2 SYDVKM. Supplemented by reference TRBV28 and TRBJ2-1, the full variable domain reads DVKVTQSSRYLVKRTGEKVFLECVQDMDHENMFWYRQDPGLGLRLIYFSYDVKMKEKGDIPEGYSVSREKKERFSLILESASTNQTSMYLCASTPLEGPSNEQFFGPGTRLTVL.

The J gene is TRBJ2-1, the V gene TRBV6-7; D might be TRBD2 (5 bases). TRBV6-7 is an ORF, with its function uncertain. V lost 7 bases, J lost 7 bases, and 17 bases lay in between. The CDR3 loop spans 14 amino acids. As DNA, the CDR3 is TGTGCCAGCAATTCTGCCGGGCGGGTAAATGAGCAGTTCTTC. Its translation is CASNSAGRVNEQFF.

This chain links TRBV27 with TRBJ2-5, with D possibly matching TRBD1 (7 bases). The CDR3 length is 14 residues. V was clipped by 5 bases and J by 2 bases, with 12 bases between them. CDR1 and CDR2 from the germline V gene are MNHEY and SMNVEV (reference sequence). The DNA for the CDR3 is TGTGCCAGCAGTCGCCCAGGGGGGCAAGAGACCCAGTACTTC. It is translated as CASSRPGGQETQYF.

CDR3 in DNA: TGTGCCATCAGGAGGGCCTTGAGCTCTGGGGCCAACGTCCTGACTTTC. This encodes CAIRRALSSGANVLTF. The J gene is TRBJ2-6, the V gene TRBV10-3; TRBD2 is a possible D gene (5 bases). Germline loops: CDR1 ENHRY, CDR2 SYGVKD. This CDR3 spans 16 amino acids. V gave up 6 bases and J gave up 0 bases, with 12 bases separating them.

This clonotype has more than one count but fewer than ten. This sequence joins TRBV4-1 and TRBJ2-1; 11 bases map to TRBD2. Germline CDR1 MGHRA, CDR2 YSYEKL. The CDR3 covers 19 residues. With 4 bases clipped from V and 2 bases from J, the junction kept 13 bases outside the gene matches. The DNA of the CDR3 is TGCGCCAGCAGCCTTGCTGAAGTAGCGGGGGGGCCCACCTACAATGAGCAGTTCTTC. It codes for CASSLAEVAGGPTYNEQFF.

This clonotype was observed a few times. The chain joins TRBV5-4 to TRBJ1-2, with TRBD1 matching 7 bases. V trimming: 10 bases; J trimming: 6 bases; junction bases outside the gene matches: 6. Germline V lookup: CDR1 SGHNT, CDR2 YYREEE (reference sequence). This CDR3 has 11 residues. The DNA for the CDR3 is TGTGCCGAGGGGGCGCACAATGGCTACACCTTC. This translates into CAEGAHNGYTF.

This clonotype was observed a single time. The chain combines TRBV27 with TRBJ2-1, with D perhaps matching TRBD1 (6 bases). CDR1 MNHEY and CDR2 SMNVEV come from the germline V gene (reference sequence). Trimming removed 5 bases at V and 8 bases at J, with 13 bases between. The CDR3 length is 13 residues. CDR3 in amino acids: CASSHGRGDEQFF. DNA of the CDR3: TGTGCCAGCAGTCACGGCAGGGGCGATGAGCAGTTCTTC.

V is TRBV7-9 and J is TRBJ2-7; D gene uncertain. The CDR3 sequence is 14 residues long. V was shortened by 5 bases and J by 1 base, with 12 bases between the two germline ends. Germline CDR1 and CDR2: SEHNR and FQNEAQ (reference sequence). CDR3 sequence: CASSRGPPSYEQYF. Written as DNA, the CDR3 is TGTGCCAGCAGCCGCGGCCCTCCATCCTACGAGCAGTACTTC.

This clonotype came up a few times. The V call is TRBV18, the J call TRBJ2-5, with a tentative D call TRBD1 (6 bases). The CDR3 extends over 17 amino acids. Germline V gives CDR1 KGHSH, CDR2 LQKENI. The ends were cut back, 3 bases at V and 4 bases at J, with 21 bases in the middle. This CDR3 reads CASSPIRTAGVGETQYF. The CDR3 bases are TGTGCCAGCTCACCCATTCGGACAGCTGGGGTAGGAGAGACCCAGTACTTC.

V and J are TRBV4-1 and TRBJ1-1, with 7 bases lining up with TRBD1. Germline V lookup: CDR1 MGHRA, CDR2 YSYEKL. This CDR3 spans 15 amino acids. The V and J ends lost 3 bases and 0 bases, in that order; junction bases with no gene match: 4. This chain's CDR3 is CASSHRGELNTEAFF. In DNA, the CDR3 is TGCGCCAGCAGCCACAGGGGGGAACTGAACACTGAAGCTTTCTTT.

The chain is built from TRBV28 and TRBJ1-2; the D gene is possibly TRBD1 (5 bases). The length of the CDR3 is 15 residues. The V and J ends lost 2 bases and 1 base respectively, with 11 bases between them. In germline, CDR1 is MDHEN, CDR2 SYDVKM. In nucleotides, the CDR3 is TGTGCCAGCAGTTTAATGGGACGGCTTAACTATGGCTACACCTTC. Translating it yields CASSLMGRLNYGYTF.

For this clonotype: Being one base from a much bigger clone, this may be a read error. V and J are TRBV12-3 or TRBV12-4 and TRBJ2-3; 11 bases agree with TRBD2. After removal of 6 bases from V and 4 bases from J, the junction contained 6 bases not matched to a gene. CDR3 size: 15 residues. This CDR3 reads CASSLSGGAPDTQYF. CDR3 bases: TGTGCCAGCAGCCTTAGCGGGGGGGCCCCAGATACGCAGTATTTT.

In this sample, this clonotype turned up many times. CDR3 coding DNA: TGTGCCAGCAGCCTGGAGTGGGGAATGAACACCGGGGAGCTGTTTTTT. The encoded protein is CASSLEWGMNTGELFF. The V and J genes are TRBV7-8 and TRBJ2-2, with D unresolved. CDR3 size: 16 residues. The V gene's germline CDR1 is SGHVS and CDR2 FQNEAQ. The V end lost 5 bases, the J end lost 1 base, and 14 bases lay between the germline ends.

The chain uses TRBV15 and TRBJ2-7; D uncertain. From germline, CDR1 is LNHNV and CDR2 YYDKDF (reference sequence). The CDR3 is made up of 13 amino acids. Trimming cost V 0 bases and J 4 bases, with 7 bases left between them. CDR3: CATSRDTIYEQYF. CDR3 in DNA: TGTGCCACCAGCAGAGACACCATATACGAGCAGTACTTC.

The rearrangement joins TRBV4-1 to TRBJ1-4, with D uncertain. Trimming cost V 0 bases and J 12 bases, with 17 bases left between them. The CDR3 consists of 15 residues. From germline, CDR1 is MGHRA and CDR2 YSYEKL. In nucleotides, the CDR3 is TGCGCCAGCAGCCAAGAAAAGTTCCCCGAAATGGAACTGTTTTTT. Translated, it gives CASSQEKFPEMELFF.

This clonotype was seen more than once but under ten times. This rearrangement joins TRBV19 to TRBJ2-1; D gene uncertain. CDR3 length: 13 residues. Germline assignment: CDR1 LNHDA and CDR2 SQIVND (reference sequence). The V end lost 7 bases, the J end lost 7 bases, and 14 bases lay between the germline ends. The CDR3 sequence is CASTSTQVNEQFF. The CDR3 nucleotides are TGTGCCAGTACCAGTACACAAGTGAATGAGCAGTTCTTC.

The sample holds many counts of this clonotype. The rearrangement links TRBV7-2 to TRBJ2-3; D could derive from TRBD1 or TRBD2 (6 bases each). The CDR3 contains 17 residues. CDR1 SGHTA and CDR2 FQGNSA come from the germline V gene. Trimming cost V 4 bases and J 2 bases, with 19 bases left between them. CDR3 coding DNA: TGTGCCAGCAGCTACCAACCAAGGGGGGTCCCCACAGATACGCAGTATTTT. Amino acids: CASSYQPRGVPTDTQYF.

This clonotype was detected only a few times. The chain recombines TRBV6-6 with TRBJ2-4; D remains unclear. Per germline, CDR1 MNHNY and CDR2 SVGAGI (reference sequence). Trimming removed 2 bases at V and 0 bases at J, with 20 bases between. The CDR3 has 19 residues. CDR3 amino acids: CASSYTLAELPLAKNIQYF. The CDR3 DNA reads TGTGCCAGCAGTTACACGTTGGCAGAACTTCCATTAGCCAAAAACATTCAGTACTTC.

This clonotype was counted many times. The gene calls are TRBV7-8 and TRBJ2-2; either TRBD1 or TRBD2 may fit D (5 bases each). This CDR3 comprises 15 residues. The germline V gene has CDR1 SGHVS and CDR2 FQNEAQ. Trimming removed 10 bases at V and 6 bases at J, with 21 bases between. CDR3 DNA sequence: TGTGCCACCTACCCAGAGGGGCGCGCCGCCGGGGAGCTGTTTTTT. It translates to CATYPEGRAAGELFF.

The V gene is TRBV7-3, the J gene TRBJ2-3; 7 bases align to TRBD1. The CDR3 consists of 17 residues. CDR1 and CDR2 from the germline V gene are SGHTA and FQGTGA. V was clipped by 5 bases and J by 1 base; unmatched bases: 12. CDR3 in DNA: TGTGCCAGCAGCCCAAACCCTGACAGGGACGGCACAGATACGCAGTATTTT. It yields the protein CASSPNPDRDGTDTQYF.

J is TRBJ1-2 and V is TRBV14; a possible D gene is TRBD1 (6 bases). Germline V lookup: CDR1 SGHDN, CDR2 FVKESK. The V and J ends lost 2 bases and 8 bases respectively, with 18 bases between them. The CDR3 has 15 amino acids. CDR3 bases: TGTGCCAGCAGCCAATCTGAACCGGGGGCTAGAGGCTACACCTTC. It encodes CASSQSEPGARGYTF.

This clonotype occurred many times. The CDR3 protein is CASSLVAGPNSNQPQHF. CDR3 nucleotides: TGTGCCAGCAGCTTAGTGGCGGGACCTAATAGCAATCAGCCCCAGCATTTT. This rearrangement joins TRBV7-9 to TRBJ1-5; perhaps TRBD1 as D (5 bases). V was pared by 1 base and J by 0 bases, with 13 bases between. The CDR3 contains 17 residues. Germline V gives CDR1 SEHNR, CDR2 FQNEAQ (reference sequence).

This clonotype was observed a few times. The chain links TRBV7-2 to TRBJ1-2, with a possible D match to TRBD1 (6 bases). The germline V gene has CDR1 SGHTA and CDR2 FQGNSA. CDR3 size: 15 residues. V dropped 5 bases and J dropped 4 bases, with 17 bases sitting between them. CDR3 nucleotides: TGTGCCAGCAGCCATTGGCGGGGGGGCGCCTATGGCTACACCTTC. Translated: CASSHWRGGAYGYTF.

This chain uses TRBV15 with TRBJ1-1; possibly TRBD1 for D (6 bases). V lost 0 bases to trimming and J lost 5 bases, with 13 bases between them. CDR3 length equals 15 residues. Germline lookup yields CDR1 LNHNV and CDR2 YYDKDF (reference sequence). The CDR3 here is CATSRDRGGRTEAFF. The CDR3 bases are TGTGCCACCAGCAGAGATCGAGGGGGTCGAACTGAAGCTTTCTTT. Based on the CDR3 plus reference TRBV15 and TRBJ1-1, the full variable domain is DAMVIQNPRYQVTQFGKPVTLSCSQTLNHNVMYWYQQKSSQAPKLLFHYYDKDFNNEADTPDNFQSRRPNTSFCFLDIRSPGLGDTAMYLCATSRDRGGRTEAFFGQGTRLTVV.

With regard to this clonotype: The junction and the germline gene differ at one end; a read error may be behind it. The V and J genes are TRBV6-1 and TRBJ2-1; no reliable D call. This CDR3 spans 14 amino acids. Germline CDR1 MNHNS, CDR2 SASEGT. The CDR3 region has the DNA TGTGTCAGCAGTGCCACGGTTGCCAACAATGAGCAGTTCTTC. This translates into CVSSATVANNEQFF.